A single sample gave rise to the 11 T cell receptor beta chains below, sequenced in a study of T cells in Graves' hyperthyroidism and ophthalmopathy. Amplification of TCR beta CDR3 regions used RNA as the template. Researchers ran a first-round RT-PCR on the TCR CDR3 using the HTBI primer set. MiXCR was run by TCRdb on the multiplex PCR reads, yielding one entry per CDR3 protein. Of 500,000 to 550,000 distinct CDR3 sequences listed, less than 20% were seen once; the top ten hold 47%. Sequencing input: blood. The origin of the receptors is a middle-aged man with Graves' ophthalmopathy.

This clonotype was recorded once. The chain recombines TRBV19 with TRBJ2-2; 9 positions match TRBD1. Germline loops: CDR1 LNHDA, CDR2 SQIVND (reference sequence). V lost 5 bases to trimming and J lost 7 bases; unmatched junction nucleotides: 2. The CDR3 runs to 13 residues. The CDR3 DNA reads TGTGCCAGTAGTGACAGGGGGGTCGGGGAGCTGTTTTTT. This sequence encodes CASSDRGVGELFF.

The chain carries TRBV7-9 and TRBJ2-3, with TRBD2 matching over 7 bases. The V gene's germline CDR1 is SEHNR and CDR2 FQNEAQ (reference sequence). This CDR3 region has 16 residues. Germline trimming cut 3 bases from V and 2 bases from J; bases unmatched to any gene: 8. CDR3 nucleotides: TGTGCCAGCAGCTTCGCAAGCGGGGAGAACACAGATACGCAGTATTTT. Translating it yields CASSFASGENTDTQYF. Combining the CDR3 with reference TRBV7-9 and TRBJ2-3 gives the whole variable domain DTGVSQNPRHKITKRGQNVTFRCDPISEHNRLYWYRQTLGQGPEFLTYFQNEAQLEKSRLLSDRFSAERPKGSFSTLEIQRTEQGDSAMYLCASSFASGENTDTQYFGPGTRLTVL.

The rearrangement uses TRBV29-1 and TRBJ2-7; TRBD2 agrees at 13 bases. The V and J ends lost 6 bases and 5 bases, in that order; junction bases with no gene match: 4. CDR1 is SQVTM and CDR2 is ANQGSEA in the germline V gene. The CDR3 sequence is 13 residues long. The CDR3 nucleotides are TGCAGCGTCAGGACTAGCGGGAGCCACGAGCAGTACTTC. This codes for CSVRTSGSHEQYF.

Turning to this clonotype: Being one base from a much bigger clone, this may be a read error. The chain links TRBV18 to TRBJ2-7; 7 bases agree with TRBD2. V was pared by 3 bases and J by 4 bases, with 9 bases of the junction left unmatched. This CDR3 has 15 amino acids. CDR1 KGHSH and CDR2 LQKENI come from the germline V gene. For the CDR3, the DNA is TGTGCCAGCTCACCGCCTAGCGGATCAACATACGAGCAGTACTTC. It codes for CASSPPSGSTYEQYF. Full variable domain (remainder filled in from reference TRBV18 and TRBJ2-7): NAGVMQNPRHLVRRRGQEARLRCSPMKGHSHVYWYRQLPEEGLKFMVYLQKENIIDESGMPKERFSAEFPKEGPSILRIQQVVRGDSAAYFCASSPPSGSTYEQYFGPGTRLTVT.

The CDR3 DNA sequence: TGCGCCAGCAGTTCGGCAGGGCTGACTGAAGCTTTCTTT. Protein: CASSSAGLTEAFF. This chain links TRBV10-1 with TRBJ1-1; D possibly corresponds to TRBD1 (5 bases). The V and J ends lost 5 bases and 5 bases respectively, with 12 bases between them. The germline V gene encodes CDR1 WNHNN and CDR2 SYGVQD (reference sequence). The CDR3 is made up of 13 amino acids.

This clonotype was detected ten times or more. The CDR3: CAWSRNSGNTIYF. The CDR3 coding sequence is TGTGCCTGGAGTCGGAACTCTGGAAACACCATATATTTT. The chain employs TRBV30 and TRBJ1-3; D unresolved. The CDR3 is 13 residues long. Deletions cut 2 bases from V and 0 bases from J, with 5 bases between. The V gene's germline CDR1 is GTSNPN and CDR2 SVGIG (reference sequence). Full variable domain (remainder filled in from reference TRBV30 and TRBJ1-3): SQTIHQWPATLVQPVGSPLSLECTVEGTSNPNLYWYRQAAGRGLQLLFYSVGIGQISSEVPQNLSASRPQDRQFILSSKKLLLSDSGFYLCAWSRNSGNTIYFGEGSWLTVV.

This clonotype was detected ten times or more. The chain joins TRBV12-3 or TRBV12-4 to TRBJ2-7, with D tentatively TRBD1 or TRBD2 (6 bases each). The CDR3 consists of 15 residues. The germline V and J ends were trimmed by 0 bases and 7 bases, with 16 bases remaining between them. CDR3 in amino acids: CASSLATGGPYEQYF. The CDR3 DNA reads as TGTGCCAGCAGTTTAGCGACAGGAGGGCCTTATGAGCAGTACTTC.

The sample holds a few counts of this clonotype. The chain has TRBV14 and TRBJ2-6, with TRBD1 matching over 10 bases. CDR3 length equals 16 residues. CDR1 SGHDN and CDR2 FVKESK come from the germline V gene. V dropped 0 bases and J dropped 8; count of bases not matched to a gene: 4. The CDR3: CASSQEGDRGTNVLTF. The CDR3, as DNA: TGTGCCAGCAGCCAAGAAGGGGACAGGGGAACCAACGTCCTGACTTTC. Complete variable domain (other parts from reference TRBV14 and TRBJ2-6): EAGVTQFPSHSVIEKGQTVTLRCDPISGHDNLYWYRRVMGKEIKFLLHFVKESKQDESGMPNNRFLAERTGGTYSTLKVQPAELEDSGVYFCASSQEGDRGTNVLTFGAGSRLTVL.

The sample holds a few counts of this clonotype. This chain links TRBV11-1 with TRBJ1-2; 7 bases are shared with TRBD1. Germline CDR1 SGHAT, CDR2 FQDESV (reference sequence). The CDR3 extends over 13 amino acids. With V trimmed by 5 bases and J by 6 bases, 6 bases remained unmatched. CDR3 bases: TGTGCCAGCAGCCCCCGACAGGGACATGGCTACACCTTC. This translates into CASSPRQGHGYTF.

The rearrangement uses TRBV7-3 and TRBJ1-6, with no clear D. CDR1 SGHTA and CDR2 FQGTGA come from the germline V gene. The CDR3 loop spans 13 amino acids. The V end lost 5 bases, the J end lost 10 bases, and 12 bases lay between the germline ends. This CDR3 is CASSPSPGSPLHF. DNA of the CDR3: TGTGCCAGCAGCCCGTCCCCGGGCTCACCCCTCCACTTT.

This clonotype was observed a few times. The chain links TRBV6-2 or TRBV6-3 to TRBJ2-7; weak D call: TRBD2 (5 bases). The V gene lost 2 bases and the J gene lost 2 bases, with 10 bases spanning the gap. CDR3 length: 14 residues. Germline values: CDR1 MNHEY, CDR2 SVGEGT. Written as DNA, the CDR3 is TGTGCCAGCAGTTACCACAGCGGTACCTACGAGCAGTACTTC. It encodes CASSYHSGTYEQYF.